Reported below is one T cell receptor (beta chain). The data originate from a study of blood T cell repertoires in COVID-19. Study-level information: The samples span acute and convalescent COVID-19 from the United States, Italy and Spain. The cDNA or gDNA used as material had been derived from T cells, B-cell-depleted T cells, or PBMCs.

Per the authors' pipeline: From reference gene primer amplification, estimates of nucleated cell counts were derived. Sequencing was performed with immunoSEQ multiplex PCR; in TCRdb, only in-frame clones are kept and a portion is missing. From that table come the V and J calls and clone size; the DNA was used to work out D and trimming. Among about 250,000 clones listed, approximately 86% were seen once. Trimming cost V 7 bases and J 2 bases; bases outside gene matches: 3. The CDR3 is made up of 13 amino acids. In germline, CDR1 is SGDLS, CDR2 YYNGEE. This TCR derives from a woman aged 55-75 years who had recovered from COVID-19. Sequences were obtained from peripheral blood. The chain couples TRBV9 to TRBJ2-5, with TRBD2 matching over 9 bases. The chain's CDR3 is CASGGGEQETQYF. The CDR3 DNA sequence: TGTGCCAGCGGCGGGGGGGAACAAGAGACCCAGTACTTC.